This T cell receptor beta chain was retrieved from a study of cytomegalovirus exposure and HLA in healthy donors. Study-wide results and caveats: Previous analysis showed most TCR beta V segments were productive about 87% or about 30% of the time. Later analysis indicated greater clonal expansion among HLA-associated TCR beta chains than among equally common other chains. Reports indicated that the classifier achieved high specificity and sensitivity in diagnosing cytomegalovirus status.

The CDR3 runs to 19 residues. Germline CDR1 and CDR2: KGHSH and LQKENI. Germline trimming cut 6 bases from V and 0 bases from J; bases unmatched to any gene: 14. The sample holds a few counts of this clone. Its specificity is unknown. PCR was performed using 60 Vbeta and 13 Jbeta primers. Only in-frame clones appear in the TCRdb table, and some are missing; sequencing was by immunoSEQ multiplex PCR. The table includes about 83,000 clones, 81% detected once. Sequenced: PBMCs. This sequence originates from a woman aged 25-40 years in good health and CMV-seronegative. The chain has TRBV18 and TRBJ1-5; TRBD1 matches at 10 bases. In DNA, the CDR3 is TGTGCCAGCTCGCGAAAAACGGGACAGGGGCCTTATAGCAATCAGCCCCAGCATTTT. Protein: CASSRKTGQGPYSNQPQHF.